Included here is one T cell receptor (beta chain) sequence, with context. This entry comes from a study of blood T cell repertoires in COVID-19. The CDR3 has 13 residues. The germline V gene has CDR1 MNHEY and CDR2 SMNVEV (reference sequence). V gave up 4 bases and J gave up 3 bases, with 9 bases separating them. Profiled with immunoSEQ multiplex PCR; TCRdb holds only in-frame clones, not every one. The sample lists over 450,000 clones, 89% occurring once. The chain recombines TRBV27 with TRBJ1-1, with D unresolved. Source material: peripheral blood. The sequence was collected from a man aged 18 to 29 with COVID-19, enrolled during active disease. The CDR3 loop reads CASSSSFYTEAFF. The CDR3 coding sequence is TGTGCCAGCAGTTCCTCCTTTTACACTGAAGCTTTCTTT.